The sequence of this T cell receptor beta chain was determined in a study of blood T cell repertoires in COVID-19. Study overall: COVID-19 samples, acute and convalescent, were from the United States, Italy and Spain. Nucleic acid was either cDNA or gDNA, and it came from T cells, B-cell-depleted T cells, or PBMCs.

Method: immunoSEQ multiplex PCR; TCRdb's copy keeps in-frame clones and lacks some. The data show about 26,000 clones, around 65% seen once. Germline CDR1 reads SGHRS; CDR2 reads YFSETQ. J gave up 5 bases and V 4 bases, and 10 bases lay outside the gene matches. The CDR3 covers 16 residues. The clonotype originates from a man aged 55-75 years with active or convalescent COVID-19. The chain is built from TRBV5-1 and TRBJ2-3; TRBD2 matches 10 bases. Material for sequencing was peripheral blood. CDR3 nucleotide sequence: TGCGCCAGCAGCCCCGGAAGCGGGAGGGCCGTAGATACGCAGTATTTT. It yields the protein CASSPGSGRAVDTQYF.